The source of this TCR beta chain is a study of cytomegalovirus exposure and HLA in healthy donors. General study findings and limits: For TCR beta chains, V- and J-gene trimming was later linked to a missense DCLRE1C variant.

As to this clone: Antigen specificity is unknown.

This CDR3 has 16 residues. V gave up 3 bases and J gave up 1 base; unmatched junction bases: 9. In germline, CDR1 is SGDLS, CDR2 YYNGEE. The PCR was carried out with 60 Vbeta primers and 13 Jbeta primers. Per the authors' pipeline: Later analysis identified tens of millions of unique TCR beta chains, 9 million to 13 million shared. Sequencing was performed with immunoSEQ multiplex PCR; in TCRdb, only in-frame clones are kept and a portion is missing. Clonal size and the V and J genes are those of that table, whereas D and trimming came from the DNA. The data show approximately 170,000 clones, 80% seen once.

The source material was PBMCs. The source of this sequence is a woman between 45 and 60 years old in good health and CMV-seropositive. V gene TRBV9 combines with J gene TRBJ2-5, with 7 bases lining up with TRBD1. The chain's CDR3 is CASSASGTALQETQYF. The CDR3 DNA follows: TGTGCCAGCAGCGCATCCGGGACAGCCCTCCAAGAGACCCAGTACTTC.